The clone carrying this TCR beta chain was counted only a few times. Its antigen is still unknown. The source of the sample is a study of response to subunit inactivated influenza vaccine. From the RT-PCR reads, TCRdb called clonotypes with MiXCR, one entry per CDR3 protein. The table lists over 650,000 distinct CDR3 sequences, around 20% of them singletons. Study-level results: The authors offered the suggestion that each seasonal influenza vaccination recruits few new T cells.

The CDR3 has 15 residues. Germline CDR1 is MDHEN and CDR2 is SYDVKM. V was shortened by 4 bases and J by 5 bases, with 17 bases between the two germline ends. J is TRBJ2-5 and V is TRBV28; D might be TRBD1 (6 bases). This receptor was identified in a man aged 50 to 59 who received an inactivated influenza vaccine. This specimen was PBMCs from blood, taken more than 4 days after vaccination. The CDR3: CASSYRTVRRETQYF. CDR3 coding DNA: TGTGCCAGCAGTTACAGGACAGTCCGCCGGGAGACCCAGTACTTC.